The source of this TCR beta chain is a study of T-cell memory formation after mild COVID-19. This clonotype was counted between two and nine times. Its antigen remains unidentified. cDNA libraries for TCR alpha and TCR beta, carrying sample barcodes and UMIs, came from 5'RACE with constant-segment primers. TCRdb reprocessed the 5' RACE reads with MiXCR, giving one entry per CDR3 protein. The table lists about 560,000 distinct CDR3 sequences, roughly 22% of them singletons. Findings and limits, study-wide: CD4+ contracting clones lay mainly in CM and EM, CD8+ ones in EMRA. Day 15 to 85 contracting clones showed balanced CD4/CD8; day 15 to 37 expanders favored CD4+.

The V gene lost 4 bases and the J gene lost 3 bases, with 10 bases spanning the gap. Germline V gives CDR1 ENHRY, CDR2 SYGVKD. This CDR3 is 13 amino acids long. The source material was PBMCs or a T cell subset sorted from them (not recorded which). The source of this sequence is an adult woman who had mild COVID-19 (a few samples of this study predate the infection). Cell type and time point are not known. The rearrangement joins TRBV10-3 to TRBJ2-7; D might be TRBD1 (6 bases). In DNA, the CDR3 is TGTGCCATCAGTGGAGGGGGAAGCTACGAGCAGTACTTC. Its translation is CAISGGGSYEQYF.